The clone carrying this T cell receptor (beta chain) has more than one count but fewer than ten. Its antigen is not identified. From the 5' RACE reads, TCRdb called clonotypes with MiXCR, one entry per CDR3 protein. The sample lists 1.5 million or so distinct CDR3 sequences, 25% to 35% seen once, with over 0.25% in the top ten. All of the donors were Caucasians in good health. The record originates from a study of identical twins. Findings and limits, study-wide: Twin-shared out-of-frame alpha sequences showed excess low generation probability. Insertions were fewer in abundant cord blood beta clonotypes, whereas memory repertoires showed none of this pattern.

Germline V gives CDR1 SGHVS, CDR2 FNYEAQ. The CDR3 sequence is 15 residues long. V gave up 5 bases and J gave up 3 bases, with 16 bases separating them. The chain carries TRBV7-6 and TRBJ2-5, with D perhaps TRBD2 (6 bases). The TCR was taken from a newborn girl in good health. Sequencing input: cord blood. Written as DNA, the CDR3 is TGTGCCAGCAGCCCCTTCAGCGGGTTAAAAGAGACCCAGTACTTC. As protein: CASSPFSGLKETQYF.